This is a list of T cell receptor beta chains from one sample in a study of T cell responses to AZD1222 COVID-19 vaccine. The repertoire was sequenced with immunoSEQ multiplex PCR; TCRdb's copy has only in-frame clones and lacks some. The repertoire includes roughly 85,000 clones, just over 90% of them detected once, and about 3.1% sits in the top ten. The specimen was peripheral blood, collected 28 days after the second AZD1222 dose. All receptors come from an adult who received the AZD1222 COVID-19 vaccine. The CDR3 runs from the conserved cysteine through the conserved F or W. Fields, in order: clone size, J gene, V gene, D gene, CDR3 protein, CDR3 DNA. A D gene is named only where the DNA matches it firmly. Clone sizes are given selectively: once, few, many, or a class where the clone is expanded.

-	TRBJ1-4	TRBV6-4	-	CATTEPGPWGRNEKLFF	TGTGCCACCACTGAGCCGGGGCCCTGGGGGAGAAATGAAAAACTGTTTTTT
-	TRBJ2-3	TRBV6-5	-	CAIWTGTTDTQYF	TGTGCCATCTGGACGGGAACCACAGATACGCAGTATTTT
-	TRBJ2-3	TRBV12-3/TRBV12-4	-	CASSFQGPNTQYF	TGTGCCAGCAGTTTTCAGGGGCCGAATACGCAGTATTTT
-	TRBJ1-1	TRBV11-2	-	CASSLGHGNTEAFF	TGTGCCAGCAGCTTAGGGCATGGGAACACTGAAGCTTTCTTT
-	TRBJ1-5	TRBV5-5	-	CASSPSYSNQPQHF	TGTGCCAGCAGCCCATCATATAGCAATCAGCCCCAGCATTTT
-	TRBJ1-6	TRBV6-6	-	CAGGSGNSPLHF	TGTGCCGGGGGTTCTGGTAATTCACCCCTCCACTTT
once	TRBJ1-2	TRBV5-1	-	CASSPYSRGEGYTF	TGCGCCAGCAGCCCTTATTCGAGGGGAGAGGGCTACACCTTC
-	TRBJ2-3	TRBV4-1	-	CASSTSVGGRDTQYF	TGCGCCAGCAGCACCTCGGTAGGGGGGCGGGATACGCAGTATTTT
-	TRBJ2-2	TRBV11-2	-	CASSSIRAVNTGELFF	TGTGCCAGCAGCTCTATCAGGGCGGTGAACACCGGGGAGCTGTTTTTT
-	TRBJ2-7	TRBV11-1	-	CASSWERRSFYEQYF	TGTGCCAGCAGCTGGGAACGGCGTAGTTTCTACGAGCAGTACTTC
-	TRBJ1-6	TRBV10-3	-	CAMAGTHNSPLHF	TGTGCCATGGCCGGGACTCATAATTCACCCCTCCACTTT
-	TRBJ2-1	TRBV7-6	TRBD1	CASSWGQGGEQFF	TGTGCCAGCAGCTGGGGACAGGGTGGTGAGCAGTTCTTC
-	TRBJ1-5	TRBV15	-	CATSRGNRNQPQHF	TGTGCCACCAGCAGAGGAAACAGAAATCAGCCCCAGCATTTT
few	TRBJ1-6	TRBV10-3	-	CAISERGVVVPSPLHF	TGTGCCATCAGTGAACGGGGTGTTGTAGTCCCCTCACCCCTCCACTTT
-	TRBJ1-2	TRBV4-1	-	CASSRESGYTF	TGCGCCAGCAGCCGTGAGTCCGGCTACACCTTC
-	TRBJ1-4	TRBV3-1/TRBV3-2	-	CASSQAGTLNEKLFF	TGTGCCAGCAGCCAAGCCGGGACGTTAAATGAAAAACTGTTTTTT
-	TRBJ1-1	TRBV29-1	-	CSVGTVTEAFF	TGCAGCGTTGGGACAGTGACTGAAGCTTTCTTT
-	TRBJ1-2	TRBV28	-	CATKQKRDYGYTF	TGTGCCACCAAACAGAAGAGAGACTATGGCTACACCTTC
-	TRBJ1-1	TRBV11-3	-	CASTETRGNTEAFF	TGTGCCAGCACCGAGACAAGGGGGAACACTGAAGCTTTCTTT
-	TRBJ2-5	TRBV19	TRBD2	CASSIVSGGETQYF	TGTGCCAGTAGTATAGTATCGGGAGGCGAGACCCAGTACTTC
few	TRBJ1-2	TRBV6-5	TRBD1	CASSTRGANYGYTF	TGTGCCAGCAGTACCAGGGGGGCGAACTATGGCTACACCTTC
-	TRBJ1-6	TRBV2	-	CATTDATSYNSPLHF	TGTGCCACCACAGACGCGACCTCCTATAATTCACCCCTCCACTTT
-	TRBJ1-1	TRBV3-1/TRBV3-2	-	CASRPPGTSQAFF	TGTGCCAGCAGACCTCCCGGGACCTCACAAGCTTTCTTT
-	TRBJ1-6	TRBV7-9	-	CASSSVSSYNSPLHF	TGTGCCAGCAGCTCCGTGAGCTCCTATAATTCACCCCTCCACTTT
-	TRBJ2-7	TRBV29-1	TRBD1	CSVEVGTGDYEQYF	TGCAGCGTTGAAGTGGGGACAGGGGACTACGAGCAGTACTTC
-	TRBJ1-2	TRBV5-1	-	CASSSPAGTNYGYTF	TGCGCCAGCAGCTCCCCGGCGGGGACCAACTATGGCTACACCTTC
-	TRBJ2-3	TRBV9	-	CASSSVPRVITDTQYF	TGTGCCAGCAGCTCCGTCCCCAGAGTCATTACAGATACGCAGTATTTT
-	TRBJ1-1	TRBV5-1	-	CASSQRSREGWNTEAFF	TGCGCCAGCAGTCAAAGGTCCCGAGAGGGGTGGAACACTGAAGCTTTCTTT
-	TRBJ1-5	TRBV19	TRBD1	CAIGGTAVNQPQHF	TGTGCCATCGGAGGGACAGCAGTAAATCAGCCCCAGCATTTT
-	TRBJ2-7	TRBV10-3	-	CAISESGAPDEQYF	TGTGCCATCAGTGAGTCGGGGGCACCTGACGAGCAGTACTTC
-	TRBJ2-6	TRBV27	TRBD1	CASSLLGTGRYSGANVLTF	TGTGCCAGCAGTTTATTAGGGACAGGGAGGTACTCTGGGGCCAACGTCCTGACTTTC
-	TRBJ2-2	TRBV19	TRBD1	CASSPSHTGAGELFF	TGTGCCAGTAGCCCTTCCCACACAGGGGCCGGGGAGCTGTTTTTT
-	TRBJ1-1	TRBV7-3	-	CASSQFDSGTEAFF	TGTGCCAGCAGCCAGTTCGACAGTGGAACTGAAGCTTTCTTT
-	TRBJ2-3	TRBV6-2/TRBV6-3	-	CASSYSSQELTIYRDTQYF	TGTGCCAGCAGTTACTCGAGCCAAGAACTAACGATCTATCGAGATACGCAGTATTTT
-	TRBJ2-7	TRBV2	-	CASSEKGSLREQYF	TGTGCCAGCAGTGAGAAGGGTTCCCTACGAGAGCAGTACTTC
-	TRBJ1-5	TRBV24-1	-	CATQFPFDQPQHF	TGTGCCACACAGTTCCCCTTTGATCAGCCCCAGCATTTT